This TCR beta chain stems from a study of CD8 T cells in Susac syndrome. A remark on this clonotype: Its ends do not fully match the called genes, so a read error is possible.

When the RNA was reverse transcribed, random hexamers were used with an input of roughly 0.45 to 1 ug. TCRdb reprocessed the immunoSEQ multiplex PCR reads via MiXCR and lists one record per CDR3 protein. Of 100,000 to 150,000 distinct CDR3 sequences listed, around 94% are singletons. Germline V gives CDR1 SNHLY, CDR2 FYNNEI. The CDR3 loop spans 11 amino acids. Sequencing used CD4+ T cells from PBMCs. The TCR sequence derives from a human donor in good health. The chain joins TRBV2 to TRBJ2-5; D not certain. CDR3 region: CASMVQETQYF. CDR3 in DNA: TGTGCCAGCATGGTACAAGAAACCCAGTACTTC.